Listed here are 15 T cell receptor beta chains from one sample, sequenced in a study of identical twins. TCRdb reanalysed the 5' RACE reads using MiXCR and keeps one entry per CDR3 protein. This sample yields approximately 890,000 distinct CDR3 sequences, of which approximately 13% are seen a single time; around 1.6% belongs to the top ten. These data were likewise used in another study, on yellow fever vaccine responses in identical twins.

The material sequenced was PBMCs. The receptor set was obtained from a woman aged 18-29 years in good health.

The chain uses TRBV24-1 and TRBJ1-5; D may be TRBD1 (5 bases). Looked up from germline, CDR1 is KGHDR and CDR2 is SFDVKD. Trimming pared 6 bases from V and 6 bases from J, leaving 20 bases between. The length of the CDR3 is 16 residues. The CDR3 DNA is TGTGCCACCAGTTCGGCCGGAGAAGGGGATAGTCAGCCCCAGCATTTT. It translates to CATSSAGEGDSQPQHF.

This clonotype was observed a few times. The chain uses TRBV12-3 or TRBV12-4 and TRBJ1-2; 8 nucleotides line up with TRBD1. V lost 2 bases and J lost 1; bases outside the gene matches: 12. This CDR3 has 18 residues. The CDR3 reads CASSLYDPRTGINYGYTF. Here the CDR3 DNA reads TGTGCCAGCAGTTTATATGACCCCCGGACAGGGATTAACTATGGCTACACCTTC.

The sample holds a few counts of this clonotype. The CDR3 region has the DNA TGCGCCAGCAGCCTAGTACCGGGACAGGGAACCTACGAGCAGTACTTC. Its translation is CASSLVPGQGTYEQYF. This sequence joins TRBV4-1 and TRBJ2-7, with 9 nucleotides matching TRBD1. The CDR3 is 16 amino acids. With V trimmed by 4 bases and J by 2 bases, 9 bases remained unmatched. The germline gives CDR1 MGHRA, CDR2 YSYEKL.

This clonotype has just a few counts. This chain uses TRBV29-1 with TRBJ2-2; TRBD2 agrees at 7 bases. Unmatched junction bases numbered 15, after V lost 7 bases and J lost 4 bases. The V gene's germline CDR1 is SQVTM and CDR2 ANQGSEA. The CDR3 consists of 16 residues. The CDR3 DNA sequence: TGCAGCGCGCTTCCACGGGCGGGAGATAGCACCGGGGAGCTGTTTTTT. Amino acid sequence: CSALPRAGDSTGELFF.

At least ten counts were recorded for this clonotype. This chain links TRBV2 with TRBJ2-1, with D tentatively TRBD1 (6 bases). Germline V gene sequence: CDR1 SNHLY, CDR2 FYNNEI. V dropped 6 bases and J dropped 7 bases, with 13 bases sitting between them. The CDR3 is 13 residues long. CDR3 nucleotide sequence: TGTGCCAGCAGAGTACGGGGACAAAATGAGCAGTTCTTC. As protein: CASRVRGQNEQFF.

This clonotype has just a few counts. The rearrangement joins TRBV7-9 to TRBJ1-1; D gene uncertain. V was shortened by 6 bases and J by 8 bases, with 13 bases between the two germline ends. CDR1 and CDR2 from the germline V gene are SEHNR and FQNEAQ (reference sequence). There are 12 residues in the CDR3. CDR3 protein: CASSSYTEEAFF. CDR3 nucleotides: TGTGCCAGCAGTTCCTATACGGAGGAAGCTTTCTTT.

A few counts support this clonotype. The chain is built from TRBV6-4 and TRBJ1-1; D not resolved. CDR1 MRHNA and CDR2 SNTAGT come from the germline V gene. With 8 bases removed from V and 1 base from J, the gap between germline ends came to 14 bases. The CDR3 contains 14 residues. The CDR3 DNA sequence: TGTGCCAGCCAAAGGGTAGCAGGGAACACTGAAGCTTTCTTT. Translating it yields CASQRVAGNTEAFF.

This clonotype was observed a few times. CDR3 bases: TGTGCCAGCAGTCCCCAGGCGAAGCAAGAGACCCAGTACTTC. Residues: CASSPQAKQETQYF. The chain employs TRBV2 and TRBJ2-5; the D is unclear. Trimming stripped 5 bases from V and 2 bases from J, with 12 bases between. Germline CDR1 and CDR2: SNHLY and FYNNEI. This CDR3 spans 14 amino acids.

This clonotype turned up a few times. This chain joins TRBV5-1 and TRBJ1-1; maybe TRBD1 (5 bases). The germline CDR1 and CDR2 sequences are SGHRS and YFSETQ. CDR3 length equals 14 residues. Trimming left V 1 base short and J 4 bases short, with 11 bases between. The DNA of the CDR3 is TGCGCCAGCAGCTTGATGCAGGGCTTCACTGAAGCTTTCTTT. Its translation: CASSLMQGFTEAFF.

The chain carries TRBV18 and TRBJ2-7; D unresolved. The CDR3 contains 15 residues. Germline CDR1 and CDR2: KGHSH and LQKENI. The V end lost 2 bases, the J end lost 2 bases, and 13 bases lay between the germline ends. The CDR3 loop is CASSPVETPPYEQYF. Written as DNA, the CDR3 is TGTGCCAGCTCACCAGTCGAGACACCACCCTACGAGCAGTACTTC. Filled out from reference TRBV18 and TRBJ2-7, the complete variable domain reads NAGVMQNPRHLVRRRGQEARLRCSPMKGHSHVYWYRQLPEEGLKFMVYLQKENIIDESGMPKERFSAEFPKEGPSILRIQQVVRGDSAAYFCASSPVETPPYEQYFGPGTRLTVT.

The genes are TRBV11-2 and TRBJ2-2; D assignment may be TRBD1 or TRBD2 (5 bases each). Germline values: CDR1 SGHAT, CDR2 FQNNGV. This CDR3 comprises 16 residues. Trimming took off 5 bases at V and 4 bases at J, with 17 bases between the two ends. CDR3 sequence: CASSPRDLKTTGELFF. The CDR3 DNA follows: TGTGCCAGCAGCCCACGGGACCTCAAAACCACCGGGGAGCTGTTTTTT.

This clonotype turned up a few times. The chain couples TRBV11-2 to TRBJ1-6, with a possible D match to TRBD1 (5 bases). V lost 5 bases and J 8 bases, leaving 16 bases between the germline ends. CDR3 length: 15 residues. Germline-derived CDR1 and CDR2 are SGHAT and FQNNGV. CDR3 bases: TGTGCCAGCAGCCCGCCTCTGGGGACGGATTCACCCCTCCACTTT. It yields the protein CASSPPLGTDSPLHF.

Here the CDR3 DNA reads TGTGCCAGCAGAGAAAGGTCCTACGAGCAGTACTTC. Its protein is CASRERSYEQYF. The V gene is TRBV28, the J gene TRBJ2-7; D remains unclear. The CDR3 has 12 residues. The germline V gene encodes CDR1 MDHEN and CDR2 SYDVKM. Trimming shortened V by 6 bases and J by 1 base, and 7 bases separated the two germline ends. The full variable domain, its missing parts supplied by reference TRBV28 and TRBJ2-7, is DVKVTQSSRYLVKRTGEKVFLECVQDMDHENMFWYRQDPGLGLRLIYFSYDVKMKEKGDIPEGYSVSREKKERFSLILESASTNQTSMYLCASRERSYEQYFGPGTRLTVT.

This clonotype was counted many times. The J gene is TRBJ1-6, the V gene TRBV5-1, with D tentatively TRBD1 (6 bases). The CDR3 has 16 residues. The V end was cut by 2 bases, the J end by 10 bases, with 19 bases between. Germline V gene lookup returns CDR1 SGHRS and CDR2 YFSETQ. The DNA for the CDR3 is TGCGCCAGCAGCTTCAGGGGAGGCTCCCGCGGCTCACCCCTCCACTTT. Translating it yields CASSFRGGSRGSPLHF.

This clonotype has just a few counts. The V call is TRBV5-1, the J call TRBJ2-7; D is uncertain. Germline-derived CDR1 and CDR2 are SGHRS and YFSETQ. With 2 bases removed from V and 6 bases from J, the gap between germline ends came to 12 bases. There are 13 residues in the CDR3. Here the CDR3 DNA reads TGCGCCAGCAGCTTAGCTGTGGGTGGCGAGCAGTACGTC. Encoded protein: CASSLAVGGEQYV.